This TCR beta chain was sequenced during a study of blood T cell repertoires in COVID-19. Across the whole study: Sample material is recorded as cDNA or gDNA derived from T cells, B-cell-depleted T cells, or PBMCs.

Per the original methods: Estimates of nucleated cell counts were drawn from the amplification of reference gene primers. Using immunoSEQ multiplex PCR, the repertoire was profiled, and TCRdb retains in-frame clones only, with some absent. D and trimming come from the DNA, and the V and J calls and clone size come from that table. The sample includes more than 100,000 clones, 84% seen only once; the top ten take under 15%. The clonotype originates from a woman in her thirties who had recovered from COVID-19. Sequencing was done on a sample of peripheral blood.

CDR3 sequence: CASSKSRGWVRSFTYGYTF. CDR3 in DNA: TGTGCCAGCAGCAAATCGCGCGGGTGGGTCCGAAGTTTCACCTATGGCTACACCTTC. The V gene is TRBV21-1, the J gene TRBJ1-2. TRBV21-1 is flagged as a pseudogene. The CDR3 contains 19 residues.